This is a list of T cell receptor beta chains from one sample in a study of T cells in Graves' hyperthyroidism and ophthalmopathy. TCRdb ran MiXCR on the multiplex PCR reads and lists one entry per CDR3 protein. The sample gives about 600,000 distinct CDR3 sequences, 13% to 15% of which show up once; 7% to 9% is in the top ten. Material: blood. These receptors were obtained from a young woman with Graves' ophthalmopathy. The conserved cysteine and the conserved F or W are not part of the CDR3 here.

>14|TRBV5-1
ASSLGTSGNGDTQY
>17|TRBV9
ASSVGIGLAGGLYNEQF
>13|TRBV6-2/TRBV6-3
ASSTPGQGAIEQF
>14|TRBV6-1
ASSEATGGGTETQY
>13|TRBV6-2/TRBV6-3
ASNSGRNSNQPQH
>14|TRBV7-8
ASRTTRAGGPYEQY
>9|TRBV29-1
SVASGSEQY
>14|TRBV5-4
ASSPTSTTGHETQY
>11|TRBV7-6
ASSLEQGAIAF
>11|TRBV7-9
ASSPSGEGGYT
>14|TRBV12-3/TRBV12-4
ASSLGGLAGDYEQF
>14|TRBV3-1
ASSQDPRGTSYEQY
>14|TRBV11-3
ASSSAQVDNNSPLH
>12|TRBV12-3/TRBV12-4
ASSLAPSNQPQH
>12|TRBV6-5
ASSYSRDRGEQY
>13|TRBV28
ASSLISGTNYEQY
>11|TRBV7-3
ASSLVREETQY
>13|TRBV7-3
ASSAMPGLVREQY
>13|TRBV12-3/TRBV12-4
ASRPQGMNTGELF
>11|TRBV27
ASSQSALGEQY